This is a list of T cell receptor beta chains from one sample in a study of T cells expressing NK-cell markers. Each CDR3 protein gets one entry in TCRdb, which reprocessed the 5' RACE reads and gives no DNA. The sample has roughly 180,000 distinct CDR3 sequences. Sequencing was performed on blood T cells: a sorted CD56 or NKG2C T cell subset, CD4+ or CD8+ T cells, or bulk PBMC T cells (not recorded which). These receptors were collected from a woman between 18 and 69 years old in good health. Both conserved end residues are part of each CDR3.

V	J	CDR3
TRBV28	TRBJ1-3	CASSTTGTAGNTIYF
TRBV7-2	TRBJ2-3	CASSLAPGLLSTDTQYF
TRBV15	TRBJ2-7	CATSREGVGSGKEAYEQYF
TRBV20-1	TRBJ1-2	CSAREIDHYGYTF
TRBV4-1	TRBJ1-2	CASSLYGRLSGYTF
TRBV12-3/TRBV12-4	TRBJ2-5	CASSARQGRQETQYF
TRBV3-1	TRBJ2-2	CASSLQGVATGELFF
TRBV5-1	TRBJ1-1	CASSPDNRALKNTEAFF
TRBV10-3	TRBJ2-7	CATSSDSTYEQYF
TRBV19	TRBJ1-3	CASADLRGNTIYF
TRBV9	TRBJ1-1	CASSVNPGAGAEAFF
TRBV7-9	TRBJ1-2	CASSLDPGGYTF
TRBV12-3/TRBV12-4	TRBJ2-3	CASRCRASGGSADTQYF
TRBV18	TRBJ2-7	CASSPPGWDRSYEQYF
TRBV20-1	TRBJ1-5	CSATGLISNQPQHF
TRBV7-9	TRBJ2-7	CASRKESSYEQYF
TRBV3-1	TRBJ1-2	CASSGTGPGYTF
TRBV29-1	TRBJ2-5	CSVPGTSGQETQYF
TRBV7-9	TRBJ1-2	CASSLLGRAYGYTF
TRBV5-1	TRBJ2-7	CASSDRDRVGEQYF
TRBV11-3	TRBJ2-1	CASSLGLVNEQFF
TRBV12-5	TRBJ2-2	CASGYPPTDPPNTGELFF
TRBV11-1	TRBJ2-3	CASTRRAGDTDTQYF
TRBV5-1	TRBJ2-3	CASSQMGLKKDTQYF
TRBV7-2	TRBJ2-1	CASSLGLLPGGEQFF
TRBV7-9	TRBJ1-2	CASSSWTGSALYGYTF
TRBV12-3/TRBV12-4	TRBJ2-1	CASSLRGSGKGYEQFF
TRBV4-2	TRBJ2-1	CASSLGTSGGHNEQFF
TRBV4-1	TRBJ2-2	CASSHSANTGELFF
TRBV19	TRBJ2-1	CASKVAGDPPEQFF
TRBV5-1	TRBJ2-6	CASSKSGASGANVLTF
TRBV2	TRBJ2-7	CASSDRVFLNEQYF
TRBV9	TRBJ1-1	CASRKGVNTEAFF
TRBV5-1	TRBJ1-6	CASSSVPGQANSPLHF
TRBV3-1	TRBJ2-7	CASRSRGGSHEQYF
TRBV7-9	TRBJ1-1	CASSYREGTEAFF
TRBV5-5	TRBJ2-1	CASSFGGGYNEQFF
TRBV20-1	TRBJ2-3	CSASLTRADTQYF
TRBV5-1	TRBJ2-7	CASSNSLAGASYEQYF
TRBV30	TRBJ1-2	CAWSVGPIQGYGYTF
TRBV12-3/TRBV12-4	TRBJ1-1	CASRPGQGWFGTEAFF
TRBV11-1	TRBJ2-1	CASSLHAGLAGSYNEQFF
TRBV3-1	TRBJ2-2	CASSQYEGAGELFF
TRBV7-8	TRBJ1-1	CASSSQTGTGAEAFF
TRBV5-1	TRBJ2-3	CASSLGLAGATDTQYF
TRBV5-1	TRBJ2-2	CASGPGGANTGELFF
TRBV4-2	TRBJ2-6	CASSQDEAGANVLTF
TRBV12-3/TRBV12-4	TRBJ2-2	CASSASLGRGGTGELFF
TRBV7-2	TRBJ2-7	CASSRQVLGEQYF
TRBV18	TRBJ1-2	CASSPPRDLPRGGYTF
TRBV7-8	TRBJ2-1	CASSLGTGIYNEQFF
TRBV5-1	TRBJ2-5	CASSLGLAGKKETQYF
TRBV7-2	TRBJ1-2	CATRGEGNYGYTF
TRBV10-3	TRBJ1-2	CAITQGSSYGYTF